Listed here are 2 T cell receptor beta chains from one sample, sequenced in a study of T cell repertoires in cytomegalovirus infection. TCRdb reanalysed the reads using MiXCR and keeps one entry per CDR3 protein. The sample lists 680,000 or so distinct CDR3 sequences, roughly a third occurring once. Sequenced: PBMCs. The receptors originated from a human donor in good health (CMV status not recorded). Some clones in this sample may be carry-over from other donors' samples.

This clonotype appeared a few times. The rearrangement joins TRBV2 to TRBJ2-1; TRBD1 matches 12 bases. CDR1 is SNHLY and CDR2 is FYNNEI in the germline V gene. This CDR3 is built from 19 residues. V lost 3 bases to trimming and J lost 7 bases; unmatched junction nucleotides: 16. The CDR3 DNA is TGTGCCAGCAGTGAGCCCCCGGGACAGGGGGCTTTACTTTGGAATGAGCAGTTCTTC. It specifies CASSEPPGQGALLWNEQFF.

The rearrangement joins TRBV28 to TRBJ1-2; TRBD1 agrees at 7 bases. This CDR3 contains 14 residues. CDR1 is MDHEN and CDR2 is SYDVKM in the germline V gene. J was trimmed by 8 bases and V by 2 bases; bases with no gene match: 8. CDR3 in DNA: TGTGCCAGCAGTTTAGGAGATCCACAGGGGGGCTACACCTTC. Protein sequence: CASSLGDPQGGYTF.